Each of the 28 T cell receptor beta chains below was sequenced from the same sample in a study of post-analysis software for immune sequencing data (dated by TCRdb to about 2015). Their antigen targets remain unknown. The protocol used for the library was PCR. The data were produced on an Illumina HiSeq 2500. To reduce PCR and sequencing biases, unique molecular identifiers were incorporated into the TCR beta cDNA libraries. Using fastp at Q25 and MiXCR, TCRdb reprocessed the public reads and kept productive beta chains. Every CDR3 protein is listed once, alongside the most common genes and DNA of its rows. This sample has about 500,000 distinct CDR3 sequences in its table, and roughly 46% of those were observed once. Of the sample, about 12% falls within the top ten clones. Overall study outcomes, separate from this receptor: Patients showed significantly higher frequencies than controls for five TRBV segments, among them TRBV5-6, TRBV5-1 and TRBV20-1.

Sequenced material: blood. These receptors were taken from a girl aged 10 to 17 with multiple sclerosis.

This rearrangement joins TRBV10-3 to TRBJ2-2; TRBD2 matches 8 bases. J was trimmed by 5 bases and V by 2 bases; bases with no gene match: 7. CDR3 length: 16 residues. From germline, CDR1 is ENHRY and CDR2 SYGVKD. The CDR3 DNA reads TGTGCCATCAGTGAGCAACCGGGACTAGTTACCGGGGAGCTGTTTTTT. Protein product: CAISEQPGLVTGELFF.

The gene calls are TRBV7-2 and TRBJ2-7, with TRBD1 as a possible D gene (7 bases). The CDR3 is 14 amino acids. Trimming cost V 1 base and J 5 bases, with 12 bases left between them. CDR1 and CDR2 from the germline V gene are SGHTA and FQGNSA. The CDR3: CASSLVRGADEQYF. CDR3 nucleotide sequence: TGTGCCAGCAGCTTAGTCAGGGGGGCCGACGAGCAGTACTTC.

This chain uses TRBV20-1 with TRBJ2-7; weak D call: TRBD2 (6 bases). CDR1 and CDR2 (germline): DFQATT, SNEGSKA (reference sequence). Trimming took off 5 bases at V and 0 bases at J, with 11 bases between the two ends. The CDR3 is made up of 13 amino acids. The CDR3 DNA follows: TGCAGTGCTCCGGGCGGGGACTCCTACGAGCAGTACTTC. Translating gives CSAPGGDSYEQYF.

V is TRBV7-3 and J is TRBJ2-7; D might be TRBD1 (6 bases). This CDR3 is 13 amino acids long. The V gene lost 2 bases and the J gene lost 4 bases, with 9 bases spanning the gap. Germline-derived CDR1 and CDR2 are SGHTA and FQGTGA. CDR3 DNA sequence: TGTGCCAGCAGCTTACAGGGGTGGTACGAGCAGTACTTC. Translating it yields CASSLQGWYEQYF.

This clonotype has more than one count but fewer than ten. This chain links TRBV7-2 with TRBJ2-5; TRBD1 or TRBD2 may be the D gene (5 bases each). CDR1 SGHTA and CDR2 FQGNSA come from the germline V gene. Trimming shortened V by 1 base and J by 4 bases, and 13 bases separated the two germline ends. This CDR3 comprises 15 residues. The CDR3 sequence: CASSLDGGSGETQYF. CDR3 in DNA: TGTGCCAGCAGCTTAGATGGGGGATCAGGAGAGACCCAGTACTTC.

This clonotype was observed a handful of times. The chain carries TRBV11-2 and TRBJ2-7; no clear D gene. The germline CDR1 and CDR2 sequences are SGHAT and FQNNGV. CDR3 length: 16 residues. Trimming removed 2 bases from V and 5 bases from J, with 19 bases in between. The CDR3 nucleotides are TGTGCCAGCAGCTTATCATATTCGTCGCCCCCCGACGAGCAGTACTTC. Translating it yields CASSLSYSSPPDEQYF.

This sequence joins TRBV19 and TRBJ2-7; D remains unclear. The CDR3 covers 15 residues. CDR1 and CDR2 (germline): LNHDA, SQIVND (reference sequence). The V end lost 3 bases, the J end lost 2 bases, and 14 bases lay between the germline ends. The CDR3 region has the DNA TGTGCCAGTAGTATCACCCAAGGATTTACCTACGAGCAGTACTTC. Residues: CASSITQGFTYEQYF.

This sequence joins TRBV7-8 and TRBJ2-2; D is possibly TRBD2 (7 bases). In germline, CDR1 is SGHVS, CDR2 FQNEAQ. The CDR3 runs to 15 residues. Trimming cost V 5 bases and J 4 bases, with 14 bases left between them. CDR3 bases: TGTGCCAGCAGCCCAGAGGGGGGGACCACCGGGGAGCTGTTTTTT. Translated: CASSPEGGTTGELFF.

The V and J genes are TRBV4-2 and TRBJ1-1, with D hard to call. Germline V gene sequence: CDR1 LGHNA, CDR2 YNFKEQ. This CDR3 spans 13 amino acids. Deletions cut 1 base from V and 4 bases from J, with 7 bases between. The CDR3, as DNA: TGTGCCAGCAGCCAAGGGAGGGTCACTGAAGCTTTCTTT. Its translation: CASSQGRVTEAFF.

The V gene is TRBV27, the J gene TRBJ2-1, with D tentatively TRBD1 or TRBD2 (5 bases each). V shed 7 bases and J shed 5 bases, with 12 bases lying between them. The CDR3 loop spans 13 amino acids. In germline, CDR1 is MNHEY, CDR2 SMNVEV (reference sequence). This CDR3 is CASKTGAHNEQFF. CDR3 DNA sequence: TGTGCCAGCAAAACCGGGGCCCACAATGAGCAGTTCTTC.

The chain recombines TRBV7-9 with TRBJ2-7; D ambiguous. This CDR3 is 12 amino acids long. Trimming took off 5 bases at V and 6 bases at J, with 11 bases between the two ends. CDR1 SEHNR and CDR2 FQNEAQ come from the germline V gene (reference sequence). The CDR3 DNA is TGTGCCAGCAGCCCCAACCGGCCCGAGCAGTACTTC. This gives the protein CASSPNRPEQYF.

The chain joins TRBV7-2 to TRBJ2-3, with D unclear. CDR1 and CDR2 (germline): SGHTA, FQGNSA. The CDR3 is made up of 14 amino acids. V dropped 0 bases and J dropped 3 bases, with 7 bases sitting between them. The DNA of the CDR3 is TGTGCCAGCAGCTTAGCTCAGGCAACAGATACGCAGTATTTT. Protein sequence: CASSLAQATDTQYF.

This clonotype was detected only a few times. The rearrangement links TRBV28 to TRBJ1-6; D is uncertain. Trimming left V 6 bases short and J 0 bases short, with 15 bases between. The CDR3 loop spans 17 amino acids. In germline, CDR1 is MDHEN, CDR2 SYDVKM. In nucleotides, the CDR3 is TGTGCCAGCAGCCCAAACAGTGCGAGCTCCTATAATTCACCCCTCCACTTT. Translating it yields CASSPNSASSYNSPLHF.

A few counts support this clonotype. This rearrangement joins TRBV11-3 to TRBJ2-3; D may be TRBD1 or TRBD2 (5 bases each). The CDR3 covers 13 residues. Germline V gene data show CDR1 as SGHNT and CDR2 as YENEEA. The V and J ends lost 0 bases and 9 bases respectively, with 10 bases between them. CDR3 sequence (DNA): TGTGCCAGCAGCTTAGATGCAGGGAGCACGCAGTATTTT. This codes for CASSLDAGSTQYF. Supplemented by reference TRBV11-3 and TRBJ2-3, the full variable domain reads EAGVVQSPRYKIIEKKQPVAFWCNPISGHNTLYWYLQNLGQGPELLIRYENEEAVDDSQLPKDRFSAERLKGVDSTLKIQPAELGDSAVYLCASSLDAGSTQYFGPGTRLTVL.

With respect to this clonotype: At one boundary the junction diverges from the germline segment, which might be a read error. The chain carries TRBV5-1 and TRBJ2-1; 9 bases are a match to TRBD2. Germline values: CDR1 SGHRS, CDR2 YFSETQ. The CDR3 is made up of 15 amino acids. The CDR3 DNA is TGCGCCGGCAGCTTGCCAGCGGGAGGCTACAATGAGCAGTTCTTC. Translation: CAGSLPAGGYNEQFF.

There are a few counts of this clonotype. This sequence joins TRBV10-3 and TRBJ2-5, with a weak D call TRBD2 (7 bases). Germline loops: CDR1 ENHRY, CDR2 SYGVKD. V dropped 0 bases and J dropped 3 bases, with 17 bases sitting between them. This CDR3 comprises 17 residues. The CDR3 here is CAISESTRGAGEETQYF. In DNA form, the CDR3 reads TGTGCCATCAGTGAGTCGACTCGGGGGGCGGGAGAAGAGACCCAGTACTTC.

To note about this clonotype: The junction and the germline gene differ at one end; a read error may be behind it. CDR3 sequence: CASSSAGRWSYNVQFF. CDR3 DNA: TGTGCCAGCAGTTCGGCAGGGAGGTGGTCCTACAATGTGCAGTTCTTC. V usage is TRBV6-5 and J usage is TRBJ2-1; tentatively, D is TRBD2 (6 bases). Looked up from germline, CDR1 is MNHEY and CDR2 is SVGAGI. The CDR3 consists of 16 residues.

The chain recombines TRBV5-1 with TRBJ1-2; D may be TRBD1 (5 bases). CDR3 length: 16 amino acids. Trimming stripped 3 bases from V and 4 bases from J, with 19 bases between. Looked up from germline, CDR1 is SGHRS and CDR2 is YFSETQ. The CDR3 reads CASSSGDQGTPYGYTF. The CDR3 DNA follows: TGCGCCAGCAGCTCGGGGGATCAGGGAACTCCCTATGGCTACACCTTC.

Turning to this clonotype: A much larger clone differs by one base, so this may be a read error. The chain links TRBV15 to TRBJ2-1, with D possibly TRBD2 on 6 matching bases. Trimming stripped 1 base from V and 8 bases from J, with 24 bases between. The CDR3 sequence is 18 residues long. Germline V lookup: CDR1 LNHNV, CDR2 YYDKDF (reference sequence). The CDR3 bases are TGTGCCACCAGCAGAGGCTCGAGTGGTAGCGGTAAAGGCCATGAGCAGTTCTTC. Its translation is CATSRGSSGSGKGHEQFF.

V and J are TRBV2 and TRBJ2-7, with D possibly being TRBD2 (5 bases). Trimming took 8 bases from V and 3 from J, leaving 11 bases between them. This CDR3 contains 12 residues. Germline loops: CDR1 SNHLY, CDR2 FYNNEI. The CDR3, as DNA: TGTGCCAGCGTTTTAGGGAGCTACGAGCAGTACTTC. Encoded protein: CASVLGSYEQYF.

V is TRBV7-8 and J is TRBJ2-7; 9 bases match TRBD2. The J call may be mistaken, given a closer DNA end match to TRBJ2-4. Germline CDR1 SGHVS, CDR2 FQNEAQ. The CDR3 runs to 17 residues. The CDR3 reads CASSNPSGIVAKNIQYF. The CDR3 DNA reads as TGTGCCAGCAGCAACCCTAGCGGGATTGTAGCCAAAAACATTCAGTACTTC.

The rearrangement uses TRBV6-5 and TRBJ1-6, with D maybe TRBD1 (5 bases). V lost 0 bases, J lost 7 bases, and 16 bases lay in between. The CDR3 contains 17 residues. CDR1 and CDR2 from the germline V gene are MNHEY and SVGAGI. The CDR3 DNA reads as TGTGCCAGCAGTTACTCAAGCCAAGACAGAACCAATTCACCCCTCCACTTT. It yields the protein CASSYSSQDRTNSPLHF.

This clonotype was seen a handful of times. The chain has TRBV7-9 and TRBJ1-2; TRBD1 aligns across 10 bases. The length of the CDR3 is 16 residues. Germline CDR1 is SEHNR and CDR2 is FQNEAQ (reference sequence). The J segment lost 6 bases and the V segment lost 4 bases, leaving 11 bases of the junction unmatched. CDR3 sequence: CASSSPPGQGRDGYTF. CDR3 sequence (DNA): TGTGCCAGCAGCTCCCCTCCGGGACAGGGGCGCGATGGCTACACCTTC.

V and J are TRBV5-8 and TRBJ2-1, with 9 positions matching TRBD2. This CDR3 region has 15 residues. J was trimmed by 6 bases and V by 2 bases; bases with no gene match: 6. Per germline, CDR1 SGHTS and CDR2 YDEGEE. CDR3 region: CASSLGGLASNEQFF. The CDR3 DNA sequence: TGTGCCAGCAGCTTAGGTGGACTAGCGAGCAATGAGCAGTTCTTC.

This clonotype turned up a few times. The rearrangement links TRBV5-1 to TRBJ1-1; no definite D call. Between the trimmed V and J ends, which lost 5 bases and 5 bases, there was a span of 13 bases. The CDR3 runs 13 residues. The germline gives CDR1 SGHRS, CDR2 YFSETQ. This CDR3 is CASSPGGGTEAFF. The DNA for the CDR3 is TGCGCCAGCAGTCCCGGCGGAGGAACTGAAGCTTTCTTT.

The CDR3 loop is CATSRGTSGSSPYEQYF. CDR3 bases: TGTGCCACCAGCAGAGGCACTAGCGGGAGCAGCCCCTACGAGCAGTACTTC. J is TRBJ2-7 and V is TRBV15; 11 bases line up with TRBD2. Germline V CDR1 and CDR2: LNHNV, YYDKDF (reference sequence). The CDR3 extends over 17 amino acids. V gave up 1 base and J gave up 2 bases; unmatched junction bases: 7.

The chain links TRBV4-3 to TRBJ2-5; 8 nucleotides agree with TRBD2. The CDR3 consists of 16 residues. CDR1 LGHNA and CDR2 YSLEER come from the germline V gene. J was trimmed by 5 bases and V by 2 bases; bases with no gene match: 10. The DNA of the CDR3 is TGCGCCAGCAGCCAAAGAATTCGGGAGGGGCCGGAGACCCAGTACTTC. Encoded protein: CASSQRIREGPETQYF.

This clonotype was recorded a few times. In nucleotides, the CDR3 is TGTGCCAGCAGTGCTGCTCCGGGATTCGGGGAGCAGTACTTC. Residues: CASSAAPGFGEQYF. This chain links TRBV12-3 or TRBV12-4 with TRBJ2-4; D is perhaps TRBD2 (5 bases). The CDR3 contains 14 residues. V dropped 5 bases and J dropped 13 bases, with 21 bases sitting between them.